This TCR beta chain was sequenced during a study of CD8 T cells in ankylosing spondylitis. Quantitative 5'-RACE with molecular barcodes was used to make the TCR beta libraries. In TCRdb, the 5' RACE reads were re-called with MiXCR into one record per CDR3 protein. The table has 50,000 to 70,000 distinct CDR3 sequences, over 5% seen once. The CDR3 is 14 residues long. Germline lookup yields CDR1 SGHRS and CDR2 YFSETQ. V dropped 2 bases and J dropped 5 bases, with 10 bases sitting between them. Study-wide findings and caveats: Disease-linked clones proved CD8+ and comparatively uncommon in peripheral blood. A motif in TCR beta, a set of under ten highly homologous variants, appeared characteristic of ankylosing spondylitis blood.

This clonotype was counted ten times or more. Its antigen remains unknown. The V and J genes are TRBV5-1 and TRBJ2-2; D not resolved. The receptor was isolated from a male donor with ankylosing spondylitis. The sequenced sample was synovial fluid, either unsorted or a sorted T cell fraction (not recorded which). The CDR3 sequence is CASSLGVRTGELFF. The CDR3 bases are TGCGCCAGCAGCTTAGGCGTTAGAACCGGGGAGCTGTTTTTT.